Below are 9 T cell receptor beta chains sequenced from a single sample in a study of control samples from healthy donors and cancer patients. The assay was immunoSEQ multiplex PCR, and TCRdb's table has in-frame clones only and misses some. This sample has 70,000 to 80,000 clones, with roughly 84% found just once. Sequencing was done on a sample of blood. All receptors come from a woman aged 45 to 65 in good health.

This chain links TRBV28 with TRBJ1-2; D gene unclear. The CDR3 consists of 12 residues. Per the germline V gene, CDR1 is MDHEN and CDR2 is SYDVKM. Trimming stripped 6 bases from V and 2 bases from J, with 7 bases between. This chain's CDR3 is CASRYQNYGYTF. The CDR3 DNA is TGTGCCAGCAGGTATCAAAACTATGGCTACACCTTC.

The chain recombines TRBV4-1 with TRBJ2-3; D is unclear. The germline CDR1 and CDR2 sequences are MGHRA and YSYEKL. The CDR3 spans 11 residues. V lost 8 bases and J lost 3, with 6 bases in between. CDR3 residues: CASLRTDTQYF. The CDR3 DNA reads TGCGCCAGCCTGCGGACAGATACGCAGTATTTT.

The chain combines TRBV10-1 with TRBJ1-1; maybe TRBD1 (6 bases). V was pared by 0 bases and J by 7 bases, with 15 bases between. The CDR3 sequence is 15 residues long. In germline, CDR1 is WNHNN, CDR2 SYGVQD (reference sequence). As DNA, the CDR3 is TGCGCCAGCAGTGAGTCAACGGGGGGCAGGGGTGAAGCTTTCTTT. Translated, it gives CASSESTGGRGEAFF.

This chain uses TRBV29-1 with TRBJ1-5, with 7 positions matching TRBD1. The V gene end was trimmed by 5 bases and the J gene end by 4 bases; junction bases not matched to a gene: 8. The CDR3 covers 14 residues. Germline loops: CDR1 SQVTM, CDR2 ANQGSEA. CDR3 DNA sequence: TGCAGCGTTCGGACAGGCCAACCAAATCAGCCCCAGCATTTT. Translation: CSVRTGQPNQPQHF.

This chain uses TRBV3-1 (or the pseudogene TRBV3-2) with TRBJ2-3; D is unclear. The V gene's germline CDR1 is LGHDT and CDR2 YNNKEL (reference sequence). V was cut by 5 bases and J by 0 bases, with 3 bases left in between. This CDR3 has 12 residues. CDR3 amino acids: CASSESTDTQYF. CDR3 DNA: TGTGCCAGCAGCGAGAGCACAGATACGCAGTATTTT.

This rearrangement joins TRBV6-4 to TRBJ1-1; no reliable D call. V lost 2 bases to trimming and J lost 4 bases, with 8 bases between them. Germline values: CDR1 MRHNA, CDR2 SNTAGT. CDR3 length equals 13 residues. CDR3 in DNA: TGTGCCAGCAGTGACCCCTCGCGCACTGAAGCTTTCTTT. Translating it yields CASSDPSRTEAFF.

This rearrangement joins TRBV2 to TRBJ1-2; the match to TRBD1 covers 9 bases. Germline CDR1 SNHLY, CDR2 FYNNEI. The CDR3 is 16 residues long. V gave up 0 bases and J gave up 2 bases; unmatched junction bases: 4. The CDR3 loop is CASSEAPGQGNYGYTF. The CDR3 DNA follows: TGTGCCAGCAGTGAAGCGCCGGGACAGGGAAACTATGGCTACACCTTC. Using reference TRBV2 and TRBJ1-2 for the parts outside the CDR3, the full variable domain is EPEVTQTPSHQVTQMGQEVILRCVPISNHLYFYWYRQILGQKVEFLVSFYNNEISEKSEIFDDQFSVERPDGSNFTLKIRSTKLEDSAMYFCASSEAPGQGNYGYTFGSGTRLTVV.

The chain uses TRBV5-4 and TRBJ2-2; maybe TRBD1 (6 bases). Looked up from germline, CDR1 is SGHNT and CDR2 is YYREEE (reference sequence). This CDR3 contains 15 residues. Trimming cost V 0 bases and J 6 bases, with 12 bases left between them. For the CDR3, the DNA is TGTGCCAGCAGCTTGGATTCGCAGGGGTCCGGGGAGCTGTTTTTT. The encoded protein is CASSLDSQGSGELFF.

The rearrangement joins TRBV6-1 to TRBJ1-2, with TRBD1 as a possible D gene (5 bases). The germline V gene has CDR1 MNHNS and CDR2 SASEGT. The CDR3 covers 14 residues. Trimming removed 0 bases at V and 7 bases at J, with 12 bases between. CDR3 bases: TGTGCCAGCAGTGAAGCGCTTCAGGGAGGTGGCTACACCTTC. This codes for CASSEALQGGGYTF.